The 21 T cell receptor beta chains below come from one sample, sequenced in a study of T-cell reconstitution after alpha-beta-depleted transplantation in children. The TCRbeta library was prepared with unique molecular identifiers. Via MiXCR, TCRdb re-called the PCR reads, giving one row per CDR3 protein. The table shows approximately 490,000 distinct CDR3 sequences, with approximately 12% occurring only once. Source: PBMCs from the stem cell graft donor, taken from the stem cell graft. These receptors all come from a human donor who donated a stem cell graft to a child with combined immunodeficiency.

This clonotype showed up many times. The rearrangement joins TRBV10-3 to TRBJ2-1; 8 nucleotides match TRBD2. The germline V gene has CDR1 ENHRY and CDR2 SYGVKD. The CDR3 spans 14 residues. The junction had 6 bases not matched to a gene; V was cut back by 7 bases and J by 4 bases. CDR3 nucleotide sequence: TGTGCCATCACCCCAGCGGGGGTGTACAATGAGCAGTTCTTC. Its protein product is CAITPAGVYNEQFF.

This rearrangement joins TRBV12-3 or TRBV12-4 to TRBJ2-3, with D perhaps TRBD1 (5 bases). V lost 1 base and J 4 bases, leaving 15 bases between the germline ends. The CDR3 totals 16 residues. The CDR3 sequence is CASSLVVTVEPDTQYF. In DNA, the CDR3 is TGTGCCAGCAGTTTAGTTGTGACAGTAGAACCAGATACGCAGTATTTT.

This sequence joins TRBV5-1 and TRBJ2-3, with 7 bases fitting TRBD2. Germline V gene lookup returns CDR1 SGHRS and CDR2 YFSETQ. Trimming at V came to 0 bases and at J to 0 bases, leaving 4 bases not matched to a gene. The CDR3 has 16 residues. The CDR3 is CASSLGGLLSTDTQYF. CDR3 nucleotides: TGCGCCAGCAGCTTGGGGGGACTACTTAGCACAGATACGCAGTATTTT.

Turning to this clonotype: This may come from a read error, since a much larger clone is one base off. The J gene is TRBJ2-7, the V gene TRBV29-1, with no clear D. The germline gives CDR1 SQVTM, CDR2 ANQGSEA. Trimming pared 4 bases from V and 0 bases from J, leaving 7 bases between. CDR3 length: 12 residues. CDR3 region: CSVGDPSYEQYF. The CDR3 coding sequence is TGCAGCGTTGGAGATCCCTCCTACGAGCAGTACTTC.

This clonotype was observed at least ten times. The chain recombines TRBV16 with TRBJ2-7, with D tentatively TRBD1 (6 bases). V shed 2 bases and J shed 2 bases, with 19 bases lying between them. Looked up from germline, CDR1 is KGHSY and CDR2 is FQNENV. This CDR3 is 17 amino acids long. CDR3: CASSQNRARRGAYEQYF. For the CDR3, the DNA is TGTGCCAGCAGCCAAAATCGGGCGCGCAGGGGCGCCTACGAGCAGTACTTC. The complete variable domain, with remaining parts taken from reference TRBV16 and TRBJ2-7, reads GEEVAQTPKHLVRGEGQKAKLYCAPIKGHSYVFWYQQVLKNEFKFLISFQNENVFDETGMPKERFSAKCLPNSPCSLEIQATKLEDSAVYFCASSQNRARRGAYEQYFGPGTRLTVT.

Concerning this clonotype itself: This clone may be a read error of a much larger clone one base away. J is TRBJ2-1 and V is TRBV20-1; TRBD1 matches 11 bases. The CDR3 extends over 15 amino acids. Germline V gives CDR1 DFQATT, CDR2 SNEGSKA (reference sequence). CDR3 sequence (DNA): TGCTGTGCCCGAGGCCGGGACAGGGGGAGGAATGAGCAGTTCTTC. Translating gives CCARGRDRGRNEQFF.

This clonotype was picked up a small number of times. This chain uses TRBV6-5 with TRBJ2-7, with 8 bases lining up with TRBD1. After removal of 7 bases from V and 6 bases from J, the junction contained 11 bases not matched to a gene. CDR1 MNHEY and CDR2 SVGAGI come from the germline V gene. The CDR3 length is 14 residues. The CDR3 reads CASNSGTGLSEQYF. CDR3 DNA: TGTGCCAGCAATTCCGGGACAGGCCTCTCCGAGCAGTACTTC.

The chain carries TRBV4-3 and TRBJ2-5; no definite D call. With 0 bases removed from V and 4 bases from J, the gap between germline ends came to 12 bases. The germline V gene has CDR1 LGHNA and CDR2 YSLEER. The length of the CDR3 is 15 residues. This CDR3 reads CASSQDLSGRETQYF. CDR3 nucleotide sequence: TGCGCCAGCAGCCAAGATCTAAGTGGAAGAGAGACCCAGTACTTC.

The gene calls are TRBV20-1 and TRBJ2-2; the D gene is possibly TRBD1 (5 bases). CDR1 is DFQATT and CDR2 is SNEGSKA in the germline V gene (reference sequence). Deletions cut 4 bases from V and 7 bases from J, with 16 bases between. CDR3 size: 14 residues. The CDR3 sequence is CSATREDWYGELFF. CDR3 in DNA: TGCAGTGCTACCAGGGAAGATTGGTACGGGGAGCTGTTTTTT.

This clonotype was detected many times. The rearrangement joins TRBV5-6 to TRBJ2-1, with 10 bases fitting TRBD2. The CDR3 consists of 15 residues. CDR1 and CDR2 (germline): SGHDT, YYEEEE. V was pared by 4 bases and J by 7 bases, with 8 bases of the junction left unmatched. Written as DNA, the CDR3 is TGTGCCAGCAGCCCGCTAGCGGGAGTGGGAAATGAGCAGTTCTTC. It encodes CASSPLAGVGNEQFF.

Ten or more counts support this clonotype. The rearrangement uses TRBV12-3 or TRBV12-4 and TRBJ1-4; D gene uncertain. V shed 6 bases and J shed 1 base, with 9 bases lying between them. The CDR3 has 14 amino acids. The CDR3 protein is CASRKGLTNEKLFF. The CDR3 DNA follows: TGTGCCAGCAGAAAGGGATTAACTAATGAAAAACTGTTTTTT.

This clonotype was seen ten or more times. V is TRBV4-3 and J is TRBJ2-3, with D hard to call. Between the trimmed V and J ends, which lost 7 bases and 6 bases, there was a span of 17 bases. The germline V gene has CDR1 LGHNA and CDR2 YSLEER. The CDR3 contains 14 residues. CDR3 bases: TGCGCCAGCAATCCGGGCCTTAACCGGGATACGCAGTATTTT. Protein product: CASNPGLNRDTQYF.

This clonotype was seen only a few times. The chain joins TRBV13 to TRBJ2-7; D is possibly TRBD1 (6 bases). Between the trimmed V and J ends, which lost 6 bases and 3 bases, there was a span of 15 bases. The CDR3 is 14 amino acids. The germline CDR1 and CDR2 sequences are PRHDT and FYEKMQ (reference sequence). The CDR3 protein is CASSAGPTGYEQYF. The CDR3 DNA follows: TGTGCCAGCAGTGCCGGGCCGACAGGCTACGAGCAGTACTTC.

This chain connects TRBV11-2 to TRBJ2-7; weak D call: TRBD2 (7 bases). V gave up 5 bases and J gave up 5 bases, with 16 bases separating them. The CDR3 sequence is 14 residues long. The germline V gene has CDR1 SGHAT and CDR2 FQNNGV. The DNA for the CDR3 is TGTGCCAGCAGCCTCGTCGGAGGGGGGGACGAGCAGTACTTC. It codes for CASSLVGGGDEQYF.

The chain links TRBV2 to TRBJ1-1; maybe TRBD1 (5 bases). The CDR3 runs to 15 residues. Trimming removed 3 bases at V and 0 bases at J, with 11 bases between. Germline V gives CDR1 SNHLY, CDR2 FYNNEI. The CDR3 DNA sequence: TGTGCCAGCAGTGACTGGGGGACGGTGAACACTGAAGCTTTCTTT. This sequence encodes CASSDWGTVNTEAFF.

The chain has TRBV12-3 or TRBV12-4 and TRBJ2-2, with D hard to call. CDR3 size: 16 residues. Between the trimmed V and J ends, which lost 5 bases and 9 bases, there was a span of 22 bases. CDR3 DNA: TGTGCCAGCAGTCCGAATACCAGCCGGGTTACCTGGGAGCTGTTTTTT. Amino acids: CASSPNTSRVTWELFF.

This clonotype was seen many times. The V gene is TRBV27, the J gene TRBJ2-5; D is ambiguous. The germline V and J ends were trimmed by 2 bases and 4 bases, with 8 bases remaining between them. CDR1 and CDR2 (germline): MNHEY, SMNVEV (reference sequence). This CDR3 contains 13 residues. For the CDR3, the DNA is TGTGCCAGCAGTTTAAGAGGTGTAGAGACCCAGTACTTC. Its protein product is CASSLRGVETQYF.

The rearrangement uses TRBV18 and TRBJ2-1; 10 bases align to TRBD1. The ends lost 1 base at V and 4 bases at J; junction bases unmatched: 7. This CDR3 has 17 residues. Germline V lookup: CDR1 KGHSH, CDR2 LQKENI. CDR3 coding DNA: TGTGCCAGCTCACCACGGGTCGTGGGACAGGGGTACAATGAGCAGTTCTTC. Protein sequence: CASSPRVVGQGYNEQFF.

This clonotype was seen many times. The gene calls are TRBV6-6 and TRBJ2-7; D not certain. The CDR3 runs to 13 residues. Germline V lookup: CDR1 MNHNY, CDR2 SVGAGI (reference sequence). Between the trimmed V and J ends, which lost 0 bases and 5 bases, there was a span of 8 bases. The CDR3 bases are TGTGCCAGCAGTTACTCGCTAAGGGACGAGCAGTACTTC. Translation: CASSYSLRDEQYF.

Only a few counts were recorded for this clonotype. The CDR3 nucleotides are TGTGCCAGCAGATCCGGGGGCCTATCCTACGAGCAGTACTTC. Translation: CASRSGGLSYEQYF. The chain recombines TRBV7-9 with TRBJ2-7; D possibly uses TRBD1 or TRBD2 (6 bases each). The CDR3 contains 14 residues. Germline values: CDR1 SEHNR, CDR2 FQNEAQ (reference sequence). V was shortened by 6 bases and J by 1 base, with 13 bases between the two germline ends. Based on the CDR3 plus reference TRBV7-9 and TRBJ2-7, the full variable domain is DTGVSQNPRHKITKRGQNVTFRCDPISEHNRLYWYRQTLGQGPEFLTYFQNEAQLEKSRLLSDRFSAERPKGSFSTLEIQRTEQGDSAMYLCASRSGGLSYEQYFGPGTRLTVT.

This rearrangement joins TRBV7-6 to TRBJ1-2, with TRBD1 identical over 8 bases. Germline V gives CDR1 SGHVS, CDR2 FNYEAQ. Trimming at V came to 2 bases and at J to 8 bases, leaving 4 bases not matched to a gene. The CDR3 covers 13 residues. CDR3 coding DNA: TGTGCCAGCAGCTTATCAGGGGGCGAAGGCTACACCTTC. Translating gives CASSLSGGEGYTF.